These T cell receptor beta chains were read from a single sample in a study of blood T cell repertoires in COVID-19. Measured with immunoSEQ multiplex PCR; TCRdb has only the in-frame clones, and not every one. This sample has about 180,000 clones; 70% to 90% occur once, and the top ten carry roughly 3.7%. Sequencing was performed on peripheral blood. These receptors originate from a woman aged 30 to 39 with acute or convalescent COVID-19. The CDR3 runs from the conserved cysteine through the conserved F or W. D genes are given only for firm matches. Clone size is given for some rows only: seen once, a few or many times, or a class if the clone is expanded.

d_call	clone_size	j_call	v_call	cdr3_nt	cdr3_aa
NA	NA	TRBJ2-1	TRBV11-1	TGTGCCAGCAGCTTAGCAGGGCCAGGGCCGTTCTTC	CASSLAGPGPFF
NA	NA	TRBJ1-5	TRBV10-3	TGTGCCGCGAGCGGGGGGTATAGCAATCAGCCCCAGCATTTT	CAASGGYSNQPQHF
NA	NA	TRBJ2-1	TRBV24-1	TGTGCCACCAGTGACTTCGAGGCCCCCTACAATGAGCAGTTCTTC	CATSDFEAPYNEQFF
TRBD1	NA	TRBJ1-1	TRBV4-1	TGCGCCAGCAGCCACGCCCTACAGGGGGGAAATGAAGCTTTCTTT	CASSHALQGGNEAFF
TRBD2	NA	TRBJ2-2	TRBV6-2/TRBV6-3	TGTGCCAGCAGCCCTAAGACTAGCGGGAAACCCGGGGAGCTGTTTTTT	CASSPKTSGKPGELFF
NA	NA	TRBJ1-5	TRBV13	TGTGCCAGCAGCTTAGGCGGGACTAACCCCGACGGGCCCCAGCATTTT	CASSLGGTNPDGPQHF
NA	NA	TRBJ1-1	TRBV7-9	TGTGCCAGCAGCTTAATGTCTGTGAACACTGAAGCTTTCTTT	CASSLMSVNTEAFF
TRBD1	NA	TRBJ2-7	TRBV11-2	TGTGCCAGCAGCGCAGGGGGAACTGGGTACGAGCAGTACTTC	CASSAGGTGYEQYF
NA	NA	TRBJ2-1	TRBV6-5	TGTGCCAGCAGCCACACCGGGAATGAGCAGTTCTTC	CASSHTGNEQFF
NA	NA	TRBJ1-1	TRBV5-1	TGCGCCAGCGCCACAGGACTGAACACTGAAGCTTTCTTT	CASATGLNTEAFF
NA	few	TRBJ1-5	TRBV7-9	TGTGCCAGCAGCCTAAGCGGGGAGCCCCAGCATTTT	CASSLSGEPQHF
NA	NA	TRBJ1-1	TRBV30	TGTGCCTCACGTCCGGGCGGGGAAGCTTTCTTT	CASRPGGEAFF
TRBD2	NA	TRBJ2-7	TRBV3-1/TRBV3-2	TGTGCCAGCAGCCAAGCGGCGGCGGGAGAAATCGAGCAGTACTTC	CASSQAAAGEIEQYF
NA	NA	TRBJ1-6	TRBV3-1/TRBV3-2	TGTGCCAGCAGCAGCGACTCCGATTCACCCCTCCACTTT	CASSSDSDSPLHF
NA	NA	TRBJ1-3	TRBV5-1	TGCGCCAGCAGCCACTCTGGAAACACCATATATTTT	CASSHSGNTIYF
NA	NA	TRBJ1-6	TRBV6-1	TGTGCCAGCAGTGAAGATGGCGAACAGGAGTATAATTCACCCCTCCACTTT	CASSEDGEQEYNSPLHF
TRBD2	NA	TRBJ2-7	TRBV2	TGTGCCAGCAGTGATAGGGAGGGAGGCCTCTACGAGCAGTACTTC	CASSDREGGLYEQYF
NA	NA	TRBJ2-7	TRBV6-6	TGTGCCACCTCCCTTACACCGACTTACGAGCAGTACTTC	CATSLTPTYEQYF
NA	NA	TRBJ2-7	TRBV27	TGTGCCAGCAGTTTAGAAGCGGACCATTACGAGCAGTACTTC	CASSLEADHYEQYF
NA	NA	TRBJ1-4	TRBV4-1	TGCGCCAGCAGCCAACCCCAAAGGGGCGAAAAACTGTTTTTT	CASSQPQRGEKLFF
TRBD1	once	TRBJ1-2	TRBV5-8	TGTGCCAGCAGCCCACGACAGGGCTGGGGCTACACCTTC	CASSPRQGWGYTF
TRBD1	NA	TRBJ2-3	TRBV5-4	TGTGCCAGCAGCTTGCGGGACAGGGAGTATTTT	CASSLRDREYF
TRBD2	NA	TRBJ2-3	TRBV7-2	TGTGCCAGCAGCTCGATGACTAGCGGGAGTTATACGCAGTATTTT	CASSSMTSGSYTQYF
NA	NA	TRBJ2-1	TRBV16	TGTGCCAGCAGCCAAGTGCGTGAGCAGTTCTTC	CASSQVREQFF
NA	NA	TRBJ2-5	TRBV29-1	TGCAGCGCCAGTTCCGGGAGTGGGAGAGAGACCCAGTACTTC	CSASSGSGRETQYF
NA	NA	TRBJ1-1	TRBV28	TGTGCCAGCAGTGAGGACAGCGGGAACACTGAAGCTTTCTTT	CASSEDSGNTEAFF
NA	NA	TRBJ2-7	TRBV7-2	TGTGCCAGCAGCTACCTGACAGCTTCCTACGAGCAGTACTTC	CASSYLTASYEQYF
TRBD1	NA	TRBJ2-6	TRBV11-3	TGTGCCAGCAGCCCCCGTCGGACAGGGAGGTCTGGGGCCAACGTCCTGACTTTC	CASSPRRTGRSGANVLTF
NA	NA	TRBJ2-3	TRBV28	TGTGCCAGCAGTTTCAGCCAGAGGGAAGATACGCAGTATTTT	CASSFSQREDTQYF
TRBD2	NA	TRBJ2-1	TRBV9	TGTGCCAGCAGCTCGGGACTAGCGGGAGGCAATGAGCAGTTCTTC	CASSSGLAGGNEQFF
NA	NA	TRBJ1-2	TRBV24-1	TGTGCCACCAGTGACTCCGGGAACTATGGCTACACCTTC	CATSDSGNYGYTF
TRBD1	NA	TRBJ1-6	TRBV10-3	TGTGCCATCAGTGAGCCCAACAGGGGATATAATTCACCCCTCCACTTT	CAISEPNRGYNSPLHF
NA	NA	TRBJ2-1	TRBV27	TGTGCCAGCAGTTTTAGGCTAGCTCCGGCCTACAATGAGCAGTTCTTC	CASSFRLAPAYNEQFF
TRBD1	NA	TRBJ2-7	TRBV2	TGTGCCAGCAGTAAGGGACAGGAGGGTCTCGAGCAGTACTTC	CASSKGQEGLEQYF
NA	NA	TRBJ2-7	TRBV4-2	TGTGCCAGCAGTCCAGCGCGGCCCCCTTACGAGCAGTACTTC	CASSPARPPYEQYF
TRBD1	NA	TRBJ1-2	TRBV9	TGTGCCAGCAGCGCGCTAGGGACAGGGAACTATGGCTACACCTTC	CASSALGTGNYGYTF
TRBD1	NA	TRBJ2-7	TRBV6-5	TGTGCCAGCAGCTCATCGGGACAGTCCTACGAGCAGTACTTC	CASSSSGQSYEQYF
NA	NA	TRBJ2-3	TRBV20-1	TGCAGTGCTAGTATATCCTCTAGTTCTCCAGATACGCAGTATTTT	CSASISSSSPDTQYF
NA	NA	TRBJ2-5	TRBV24-1	TGTGCCACCAGTGACTCCAGGGGCTCCGATGACAGAGAGACCCAGTACTTC	CATSDSRGSDDRETQYF
TRBD2	NA	TRBJ2-3	TRBV3-1/TRBV3-2	TGTGCCAGCAGCAAACTAGCGGGAGCTTACACAGATACGCAGTATTTT	CASSKLAGAYTDTQYF
NA	once	TRBJ2-2	TRBV30	TGTGCCCAAGCATCGGACAGTCTAGGGGAGCTGTTTTTT	CAQASDSLGELFF
NA	NA	TRBJ1-2	TRBV5-1	TGCGCCAGCAGCCCCGGCAGCGCCGATCTATATGGCTACACCTTC	CASSPGSADLYGYTF
NA	NA	TRBJ2-5	TRBV6-5	TGTGCCAGCAGGGGGACAATCGGAGAGACCCAGTACTTC	CASRGTIGETQYF
NA	NA	TRBJ1-6	TRBV19	TGTGCCAGTAGTGTCCGGGGGGACCTTTATAATTCACCCCTCCACTTT	CASSVRGDLYNSPLHF
TRBD1	NA	TRBJ1-6	TRBV30	TGTGCCTGGAGTGTCTGGGACAGAAATTCACCCCTCCACTTT	CAWSVWDRNSPLHF
NA	NA	TRBJ2-1	TRBV3-1/TRBV3-2	TGTGCCAGCAGCCAAGATAGCCTAGAGAGCGGGGAGCAGTTCTTC	CASSQDSLESGEQFF
NA	NA	TRBJ2-3	TRBV5-1	TGCGCCAGCGCAAAGGGGAGCACAGATACGCAGTATTTT	CASAKGSTDTQYF
NA	NA	TRBJ1-5	TRBV6-6	TGTGCCAGCATCCACAGGGATAGGGATCAGCCCCAGCATTTT	CASIHRDRDQPQHF
NA	NA	TRBJ2-3	TRBV12-3/TRBV12-4	TGTGCCAGCAGTTTAGGGGCCCTAACGCAGTATTTT	CASSLGALTQYF
NA	NA	TRBJ1-5	TRBV4-1	TGCGCCAGCAGCCAAGAAGGCGGGAGGCCTGTCCAACATTTT	CASSQEGGRPVQHF
NA	NA	TRBJ2-7	TRBV20-1	TGCAGTGCTAGTATCCCCTTGGGGGGGCAGTACTTC	CSASIPLGGQYF
NA	NA	TRBJ1-1	TRBV6-5	TGTGCCAGCAGTTCTGGACTGGGGACTGAAGCTTTCTTT	CASSSGLGTEAFF
TRBD1	NA	TRBJ1-3	TRBV28	TGTGCCAGCAGTTTGGTTGGTGGTTCACAGGGGCCTGGAAACACCATATATTTT	CASSLVGGSQGPGNTIYF